Below are 12 T cell receptor beta chains sequenced from a single sample in a study of blood T cell repertoires in COVID-19. Method: immunoSEQ multiplex PCR; TCRdb's copy keeps in-frame clones and lacks some. Among 200,000 to 250,000 clones, 85% to 90% were seen once, and the ten largest hold roughly 10%. The sequencing input was peripheral blood. Receptor source: a man aged 45-65 years with COVID-19, enrolled during active disease.

The genes are TRBV6-5 and TRBJ1-2, with 7 bases matching TRBD1. From germline, CDR1 is MNHEY and CDR2 SVGAGI. J lost 6 bases, V lost 2 bases, and 3 bases had no gene match. The CDR3 is 13 residues long. The CDR3 here is CASSYPTGNGYTF. DNA for the CDR3: TGTGCCAGCAGTTACCCGACAGGGAATGGCTACACCTTC.

This chain links TRBV5-1 with TRBJ1-1, with TRBD1 matching 7 bases. Germline values: CDR1 SGHRS, CDR2 YFSETQ. This CDR3 comprises 15 residues. V dropped 0 bases and J dropped 10; count of bases not matched to a gene: 12. The CDR3 here is CASSLEAGGKEGAFF. In nucleotides, the CDR3 is TGCGCCAGCAGCTTGGAGGCAGGGGGGAAGGAAGGAGCTTTCTTT.

The chain joins TRBV30 to TRBJ1-6; D is ambiguous. V was trimmed by 0 bases and J by 7 bases, leaving 4 bases between them. CDR1 is GTSNPN and CDR2 is SVGIG in the germline V gene (reference sequence). There are 12 residues in the CDR3. The CDR3 loop is CAWSVSNSPLHF. For the CDR3, the DNA is TGTGCCTGGAGTGTCTCGAATTCACCCCTCCACTTT.

This chain uses TRBV18 with TRBJ2-1; 8 bases align to TRBD2. Unmatched junction bases numbered 6, after V lost 2 bases and J lost 3 bases. This CDR3 region has 16 residues. CDR1 KGHSH and CDR2 LQKENI come from the germline V gene. The CDR3 bases are TGTGCCAGCTCACCAATAGCGGGGTCAGGCTACAATGAGCAGTTCTTC. Translated: CASSPIAGSGYNEQFF. Variable domain in full (rest from reference TRBV18 and TRBJ2-1): NAGVMQNPRHLVRRRGQEARLRCSPMKGHSHVYWYRQLPEEGLKFMVYLQKENIIDESGMPKERFSAEFPKEGPSILRIQQVVRGDSAAYFCASSPIAGSGYNEQFFGPGTRLTVL.

A note on this clone: At the DNA level, this CDR3 is encoded by other sequences in the same sample as well. The chain uses TRBV7-9 and TRBJ1-5; 7 bases line up with TRBD1. CDR1 is SEHNR, CDR2 FQNEAQ, per germline (reference sequence). This CDR3 region has 14 residues. V dropped 5 bases and J dropped 2; count of bases not matched to a gene: 3. The CDR3 spells CASSLGQGNQPQHF. In nucleotides, the CDR3 is TGTGCCAGCAGCCTCGGACAGGGCAATCAGCCCCAGCATTTT.

DNA of the CDR3: TGTGCCAGCAGCGCCCGGGACATCTCTGGAAACACCATATATTTT. This gives the protein CASSARDISGNTIYF. The chain is built from TRBV11-2 and TRBJ1-3; D possibly corresponds to TRBD1 (6 bases). Per germline, CDR1 SGHAT and CDR2 FQNNGV. V lost 5 bases and J 0 bases, leaving 11 bases between the germline ends. The CDR3 loop spans 15 amino acids.

V and J are TRBV5-8 and TRBJ2-7; 7 bases match TRBD1. The germline V gene has CDR1 SGHTS and CDR2 YDEGEE. CDR3 length: 14 residues. After removal of 4 bases from V and 2 bases from J, the junction contained 6 bases not matched to a gene. This chain's CDR3 is CASSQRTGTYEQYF. The CDR3 nucleotides are TGTGCCAGCAGCCAACGGACAGGTACCTACGAGCAGTACTTC.

As DNA, the CDR3 is TGTGCCTGGAGACCTAACCCGGGACTAGCTTTCTATGAGCAGTTCTTC. It translates to CAWRPNPGLAFYEQFF. J is TRBJ2-1 and V is TRBV30; 9 positions match TRBD2. The ends lost 3 bases at V and 8 bases at J; junction bases unmatched: 14. The germline V gene has CDR1 GTSNPN and CDR2 SVGIG (reference sequence). The CDR3 runs 16 residues.

The V gene is TRBV10-2, the J gene TRBJ2-7, with TRBD2 matching 9 bases. V dropped 6 bases and J dropped 4; count of bases not matched to a gene: 4. This CDR3 contains 13 residues. The V gene's germline CDR1 is WSHSY and CDR2 SAAADI. CDR3 loop: CASRTSGVYEQYF. CDR3 in DNA: TGCGCCAGCAGGACTAGCGGAGTTTACGAGCAGTACTTC.

V is TRBV14 and J is TRBJ1-1; 12 nucleotides match TRBD1. The V gene end was trimmed by 4 bases and the J gene end by 5 bases; junction bases not matched to a gene: 11. Per the germline V gene, CDR1 is SGHDN and CDR2 is FVKESK. This CDR3 has 17 residues. This CDR3 is CASSRDRGRVRNTEAFF. In DNA, the CDR3 is TGTGCCAGCAGCCGGGACAGGGGGCGCGTTCGGAATACTGAAGCTTTCTTT.

V gene TRBV6-5 combines with J gene TRBJ1-2, with D possibly being TRBD1 (5 bases). Germline lookup yields CDR1 MNHEY and CDR2 SVGAGI. V was clipped by 7 bases and J by 8 bases, with 17 bases between them. The CDR3 consists of 13 residues. For the CDR3, the DNA is TGTGCCAGCAATTCTTTAGGGGTGGACGGCTACACCTTC. Residues: CASNSLGVDGYTF.

The rearrangement uses TRBV5-5 and TRBJ2-3; D call uncertain. The germline gives CDR1 SGHKS, CDR2 YYEKEE (reference sequence). The CDR3 has 13 residues. V lost 1 base and J lost 1, with 4 bases in between. The CDR3 loop reads CASSLRGTDTQYF. The DNA for the CDR3 is TGTGCCAGCAGCTTGCGGGGCACAGATACGCAGTATTTT. The whole variable domain, filled in from reference TRBV5-5 and TRBJ2-3, reads DAGVTQSPTHLIKTRGQQVTLRCSPISGHKSVSWYQQVLGQGPQFIFQYYEKEERGRGNFPDRFSARQFPNYSSELNVNALLLGDSALYLCASSLRGTDTQYFGPGTRLTVL.